This T cell receptor (beta chain) derives from a study of vaccination and CD4 T cells after COVID-19. For the study at large: Two Hispanic individuals were among six male and four female convalescent patients. Cells were stimulated with overlapping spike peptide pools from SARS-CoV-2, HCoV-NL63, HCoV-OC43 and HCoV-229E.

With the Oncomine TCR Beta short-read assay, DNA from cultured CD4+ T cells was sequenced. Each CDR3 protein is one row after TCRdb ran MiXCR on the PCR reads. Of around 21,000 distinct CDR3 sequences listed, 55% to 70% are singletons. Treatment reported: approximately nine-day PBMC culture with coronavirus spike peptide pools or control peptides (ViraFEST assay). For ViraFEST, peptide pools expanded antigen-specific T cells, after which the TCRs were sequenced. Positive PCR dates spanned March to December 2020, predating US Alpha, Beta and Delta variants. In regard to this clonotype: What it recognizes is unknown.

V was shortened by 6 bases and J by 14 bases, with 14 bases between the two germline ends. This CDR3 contains 12 residues. Germline values: CDR1 SNHLY, CDR2 FYNNEI. This chain uses TRBV2 with TRBJ1-6, with TRBD1 as a possible D gene (6 bases). The specimen was CD4+ T cells from blood, cultured in vitro, collected after SARS-CoV-2 vaccination. This TCR was sampled from a human donor who had recovered from COVID-19. CDR3 loop: CASRGVQGSLHF. The CDR3 nucleotides are TGTGCCAGCAGGGGGGTCCAGGGGTCCCTCCACTTT.